These T cell receptor beta chains were read from a single sample in a study of beta chain features in type 1 diabetes. This table comes from immunoSEQ multiplex PCR, and its TCRdb copy is limited to in-frame clones, with some not included. The data show 630,000 or so clones, about 14% seen once. Input material: naive CD4+ T cells from blood. The origin of the receptors is a man in his late teens or twenties with type 1 diabetes. Both conserved end residues are part of each CDR3. The order of the fields is J gene, V gene, clone size, D gene, CDR3 DNA, CDR3 protein. The D gene is left open where the match is weak. Size is stated for part of the rows, as once, few or many counts, or as a class when the clone is expanded.

j_gene: TRBJ2-3; v_gene: TRBV5-1; abundance: few; d_gene: .; CDR3nt: TGCGCCAGCAGCTTTAATCCGGTCACAGATACGCAGTATTTT; CDR3aa: CASSFNPVTDTQYF
j_gene: TRBJ2-1; v_gene: TRBV29-1; abundance: few; d_gene: .; CDR3nt: TGCAGCGTTGAGGTGGCGTTTAATGAGCAGTTCTTC; CDR3aa: CSVEVAFNEQFF
j_gene: TRBJ2-5; v_gene: TRBV2; abundance: .; d_gene: .; CDR3nt: TGTGCCAGCAGTGAATGGGAGACCCAGTACTTC; CDR3aa: CASSEWETQYF
j_gene: TRBJ2-5; v_gene: TRBV28; abundance: few; d_gene: .; CDR3nt: TGTGCCACCCTGGAGGGGGGACGAGAGACCCAGTACTTC; CDR3aa: CATLEGGRETQYF
j_gene: TRBJ2-3; v_gene: TRBV11-2; abundance: few; d_gene: .; CDR3nt: TGTGCCAGCAGCTTTGCGGGCAGCACAGATACGCAGTATTTT; CDR3aa: CASSFAGSTDTQYF
j_gene: TRBJ2-3; v_gene: TRBV7-9; abundance: .; d_gene: .; CDR3nt: TGTGCCAGCAGCTTTGGTGGGGGCACAGATACGCAGTATTTT; CDR3aa: CASSFGGGTDTQYF
j_gene: TRBJ2-7; v_gene: TRBV4-2; abundance: .; d_gene: TRBD2; CDR3nt: TGTGCCAGCAGCCAAGAAGGAGCGGGAGCAACCTACGAGCAGTACTTC; CDR3aa: CASSQEGAGATYEQYF
j_gene: TRBJ1-2; v_gene: TRBV9; abundance: .; d_gene: .; CDR3nt: TGTGCCAGCAGCCCAGACAACCGCTATGACTACACCTTC; CDR3aa: CASSPDNRYDYTF
j_gene: TRBJ1-1; v_gene: TRBV7-2; abundance: few; d_gene: .; CDR3nt: TGTGCCAGCACCCCCGAGGGGGGGTTCTCTAACACTGAAGCTTTCTTT; CDR3aa: CASTPEGGFSNTEAFF
j_gene: TRBJ1-1; v_gene: TRBV7-9; abundance: few; d_gene: .; CDR3nt: TGTGCCGAGAACACTGAAGCTTTCTTT; CDR3aa: CAENTEAFF
j_gene: TRBJ2-7; v_gene: TRBV5-4; abundance: .; d_gene: .; CDR3nt: TGTGCCAGCAGCATCCGGGACGGGGGCGTCGACGAGCAGTACTTC; CDR3aa: CASSIRDGGVDEQYF
j_gene: TRBJ2-1; v_gene: TRBV15; abundance: few; d_gene: .; CDR3nt: TGTGCCACCAGCAGCCCGCGAGGTGGTAATGAGCAGTTCTTC; CDR3aa: CATSSPRGGNEQFF